This TCR beta chain stems from a study of blood T cell repertoires in COVID-19 (TCRdb year 2020). Regarding the complete study: Samples from collaborators originated in the United States, Italy and Spain and spanned both the acute and convalescent phases of COVID-19. The prospective study material was composed of cDNA or gDNA derived from T cells, B-cell-depleted T cells, or PBMCs. Subjects who had been exposed to COVID-19, were actively infected with it, or had recovered from it provided the deeply sampled blood TCRbeta repertoires that made up the dataset. The repertoires were released in a freely available public database meant as a resource for research on the immune response to SARS-CoV-2. The samples were drawn from two sources: the first 160 participants of the ongoing ImmuneRACE study, and 1,000 to 1,500 subjects contributed by 6 global collaborators. A de-identified subject ID, COVID-19 status, age in years and sex were almost always included in the sample metadata. HLA class I and class II types, where available, came from metadata supplied by the sample provider rather than from assay-based typing.

CDR1 and CDR2 (GTSNPN, SVGIG) derive from the germline V gene (reference sequence). Its CDR3 holds 15 amino acids, cysteine through phenylalanine. Of all the DNA, just the CDR3 is kept, 45 bases in frame from base 1. V is pruned by 0 bases and J by 6 bases, leaving 5 bases of the junction without a gene match. The full study reports these points: How much clinical and demographic metadata was included differed by source and by participant, and the metadata was provided uncurated.

Concerning this clone itself: Which antigen it targets is not known. No base quality values were provided; no much bigger clone lies one nucleotide off.

The collaborating institutions used their own protocols to collect whole blood in K2EDTA tubes. For TCRbeta analysis, collaborators shipped samples in one of three forms: frozen whole blood, isolated PBMCs, or DNA extracted from either of those sample types. The immunoSEQ Assay, a bias-controlled multiplex PCR, was used to amplify TCRbeta CDR3 regions from genomic DNA. On the authors' methods: Within the assay, amplification of reference gene primers was used to estimate how many nucleated cells each sample contained. To quantify the absolute abundance of each unique TCRbeta CDR3 rearrangement, sequence reads were collapsed and filtered. For each sample, productive Simpson clonality was calculated by taking the square root of Simpson's diversity index across productive rearrangements. TCRdb provides this immuneACCESS table in a form limited to in-frame rearrangements. Some clones are lacking; in checked studies, under half of them reflect an unresolved V gene, and why the rest are absent is not known. V and J calls and clone size are as listed in that table; D and trimming were resolved from the DNA. The sample table holds fewer than 150,000 clones, of which 75% to 85% were seen once. The leading ten clones occupy around 2.9% of the sample.

The chain is made from TRBV30 and TRBJ2-1, with 10 bases aligning to TRBD2. This receptor was identified in a man between 50 and 59 years old with acute or convalescent COVID-19. The source material was peripheral blood. The DNA is as follows: TGTGCCTGGAGTGTAGGGACTAGCGTATCCAATGAGCAGTTCTTC. It is translated as CAWSVGTSVSNEQFF.